Listed below are T cell receptor beta chains from one sample, sequenced in a study of radiotherapy plus CTLA-4 blockade in lung cancer. The method was immunoSEQ multiplex PCR; TCRdb's version includes in-frame clones alone and lacks a portion of them. Of around 80,000 clones in the sample, around 80% are singletons; the top ten hold approximately 0.73%. The sequencing here drew on peripheral blood, taken from a patient treated with radiotherapy plus ipilimumab. The receptors here all came from a human donor with non-small cell lung cancer who had stable disease on radiotherapy plus ipilimumab. Each CDR3 is given with its conserved first and last residue. Each record gives: D gene, V gene, J gene, clone size, CDR3 protein, CDR3 DNA. A D gene is named only where the DNA matches it firmly. Clone size is given for some rows only: seen once, a few or many times, or a class if the clone is expanded.

D: TRBD2
V: TRBV6-1
J: TRBJ2-3
size: once
CDR3: CASSETTSGRSGTDTQYF
DNA: TGTGCCAGCAGTGAAACCACTAGCGGGAGATCGGGAACAGATACGCAGTATTTT

D: -
V: TRBV27
J: TRBJ2-3
size: -
CDR3: CASKQGYRSTDTQYF
DNA: TGTGCCAGTAAACAGGGATATCGTAGCACAGATACGCAGTATTTT

D: -
V: TRBV30
J: TRBJ2-1
size: -
CDR3: CAWSYDSRVEQFF
DNA: TGTGCCTGGAGTTATGATTCTAGGGTTGAGCAGTTCTTC

D: TRBD1
V: TRBV19
J: TRBJ2-1
size: -
CDR3: CASSAQGASYNEQFF
DNA: TGTGCCAGTAGTGCTCAGGGGGCCTCCTACAATGAGCAGTTCTTC

D: TRBD2
V: TRBV10-3
J: TRBJ2-6
size: -
CDR3: CAIGTSGSGANVLTF
DNA: TGTGCCATTGGGACTAGCGGGTCTGGGGCCAACGTCCTGACTTTC

D: TRBD1
V: TRBV5-1
J: TRBJ2-6
size: -
CDR3: CASSVGQHSGANVLTF
DNA: TGCGCCAGCAGCGTGGGACAGCACTCTGGGGCCAACGTCCTGACTTTC

D: TRBD1
V: TRBV5-8
J: TRBJ2-2
size: -
CDR3: CASTGDRGNGELFF
DNA: TGTGCCAGCACCGGGGACAGGGGCAACGGGGAGCTGTTTTTT

D: -
V: TRBV19
J: TRBJ2-5
size: -
CDR3: CASRTGGAGETQYF
DNA: TGTGCCAGTCGTACTGGGGGCGCTGGGGAGACCCAGTACTTC

D: TRBD1
V: TRBV19
J: TRBJ1-2
size: -
CDR3: CASSPRDRGNYGYTF
DNA: TGTGCCAGTAGTCCCCGGGACAGGGGCAACTATGGCTACACCTTC

D: TRBD1
V: TRBV19
J: TRBJ1-6
size: -
CDR3: CASSSTGGHIDSPLHF
DNA: TGTGCCAGTAGTTCGACAGGGGGCCATATCGATTCACCCCTCCACTTT

D: TRBD1
V: TRBV5-1
J: TRBJ1-1
size: -
CDR3: CASSLVPGTGGAGAFF
DNA: TGCGCCAGCAGCTTGGTTCCAGGGACAGGGGGCGCCGGGGCTTTCTTT

D: -
V: TRBV5-1
J: TRBJ2-1
size: -
CDR3: CASSLLAPSYNEQFF
DNA: TGCGCCAGCAGCTTGCTAGCCCCTTCCTACAATGAGCAGTTCTTC

D: TRBD2
V: TRBV4-1
J: TRBJ2-7
size: -
CDR3: CASSQDTSVTYEQYF
DNA: TGCGCCAGCAGCCAAGACACTAGCGTCACCTACGAGCAGTACTTC

D: TRBD2
V: TRBV18
J: TRBJ2-1
size: once
CDR3: CASSPWTSGTDEQFF
DNA: TGTGCCAGCTCACCGTGGACTAGCGGGACAGATGAGCAGTTCTTC

D: -
V: TRBV28
J: TRBJ2-2
size: -
CDR3: CASERTYTGELFF
DNA: TGTGCCAGCGAGCGGACTTACACCGGGGAGCTGTTTTTT

D: -
V: TRBV7-2
J: TRBJ1-3
size: -
CDR3: CASSGTVINPTIYF
DNA: TGTGCCAGCAGCGGGACGGTCATCAACCCCACCATATATTTT

D: TRBD2
V: TRBV2
J: TRBJ2-3
size: -
CDR3: CASRALAGGGDTQYF
DNA: TGTGCCAGCAGAGCACTAGCGGGAGGGGGAGATACGCAGTATTTT

D: TRBD1
V: TRBV7-8
J: TRBJ1-5
size: once
CDR3: CASSSTGVNQPQHF
DNA: TGTGCCAGCAGCTCGACAGGGGTCAATCAGCCCCAGCATTTT

D: -
V: TRBV11-2
J: TRBJ2-2
size: -
CDR3: CASSIGPLGTGELFF
DNA: TGTGCCAGCAGTATTGGACCTTTGGGCACCGGGGAGCTGTTTTTT

D: TRBD2
V: TRBV19
J: TRBJ2-4
size: once
CDR3: CASRGRGPIDLSTIQYF
DNA: TGTGCCAGTAGGGGGAGGGGACCTATCGATTTGTCGACCATTCAGTACTTC

D: -
V: TRBV6-1
J: TRBJ1-1
size: -
CDR3: CASSERRRQNTEAFF
DNA: TGTGCCAGCAGTGAAAGAAGGAGACAGAACACTGAAGCTTTCTTT

D: TRBD1
V: TRBV9
J: TRBJ1-3
size: -
CDR3: CASSVEAGGGNTIYF
DNA: TGTGCCAGCAGCGTAGAGGCAGGGGGCGGAAACACCATATATTTT